These 21 T cell receptor beta chains share one sample of origin, sequenced in a study of T cells in localized non-small cell lung cancer. Profiled with immunoSEQ multiplex PCR; TCRdb holds only in-frame clones, not every one. The table shows tens of thousands of clones, with roughly 90% occurring only once. Source: PBMCs, taken before any cancer treatment. The receptors were gathered from a woman aged 40-69 years with stage II lung adenocarcinoma.

For the CDR3, the DNA is TGTGCCAGCAGTCCTCTAGGGGGCGATGAGCAGTTCTTC. Amino acids: CASSPLGGDEQFF. The chain combines TRBV27 with TRBJ2-1; 7 bases fit TRBD1. With 5 bases clipped from V and 8 bases from J, the junction kept 6 bases outside the gene matches. Germline assignment: CDR1 MNHEY and CDR2 SMNVEV (reference sequence). The CDR3 has 13 amino acids.

V is TRBV5-5 and J is TRBJ1-1, with TRBD1 matching over 7 bases. In germline, CDR1 is SGHKS, CDR2 YYEKEE (reference sequence). CDR3 length: 12 amino acids. The V and J ends lost 4 bases and 4 bases, in that order; junction bases with no gene match: 1. The CDR3 spells CASSTGVTEAFF. CDR3 DNA sequence: TGTGCCAGCAGCACAGGGGTCACTGAAGCTTTCTTT.

Only a few counts were recorded for this clone. The rearrangement joins TRBV18 to TRBJ1-2, with TRBD1 as a possible D gene (5 bases). Per germline, CDR1 KGHSH and CDR2 LQKENI. V dropped 1 base and J dropped 4 bases, with 16 bases sitting between them. The CDR3 is made up of 16 amino acids. CDR3 DNA sequence: TGTGCCAGCTCACCACGTTCTTCGGGACCGATCTATGGCTACACCTTC. Translation gives CASSPRSSGPIYGYTF. Filled out from reference TRBV18 and TRBJ1-2, the complete variable domain reads NAGVMQNPRHLVRRRGQEARLRCSPMKGHSHVYWYRQLPEEGLKFMVYLQKENIIDESGMPKERFSAEFPKEGPSILRIQQVVRGDSAAYFCASSPRSSGPIYGYTFGSGTRLTVV.

This chain joins TRBV5-1 and TRBJ2-1; 8 nucleotides match TRBD2. The CDR3 is 16 residues long. Germline V gives CDR1 SGHRS, CDR2 YFSETQ. Trimming took 0 bases from V and 5 from J; bases not matched to a gene: 7. The DNA for the CDR3 is TGCGCCAGCAGCTTGGACCTCGGGACTAGTAACAATGAGCAGTTCTTC. Translated: CASSLDLGTSNNEQFF.

The genes are TRBV7-9 and TRBJ1-1; perhaps TRBD1 as D (5 bases). Germline V gene data show CDR1 as SEHNR and CDR2 as FQNEAQ (reference sequence). The CDR3 has 15 residues. V was shortened by 2 bases and J by 4 bases, with 14 bases between the two germline ends. The CDR3 here is CASSLQGGIGTEAFF. For the CDR3, the DNA is TGTGCCAGCAGCTTACAGGGAGGGATCGGCACTGAAGCTTTCTTT.

The CDR3 here is CASSKEGQLNTEAFF. The DNA of the CDR3 is TGTGCCAGCAGCAAGGAGGGACAGTTGAACACTGAAGCTTTCTTT. The V gene is TRBV11-1, the J gene TRBJ1-1; 7 nucleotides line up with TRBD1. The germline V gene has CDR1 SGHAT and CDR2 FQDESV (reference sequence). CDR3 length: 15 amino acids. The V gene end was trimmed by 5 bases and the J gene end by 0 bases; junction bases not matched to a gene: 6.

The chain employs TRBV19 and TRBJ2-1; unclear D gene. V lost 3 bases and J lost 2, with 14 bases in between. In germline, CDR1 is LNHDA, CDR2 SQIVND (reference sequence). The CDR3 is made up of 16 amino acids. The CDR3 DNA sequence: TGTGCCAGTAGTATTACCGCTAGACTTCCCTACAATGAGCAGTTCTTC. This gives the protein CASSITARLPYNEQFF.

The chain uses TRBV19 and TRBJ2-7; TRBD1 agrees at 7 bases. CDR3 length equals 17 residues. Per the germline V gene, CDR1 is LNHDA and CDR2 is SQIVND (reference sequence). V shed 1 base and J 2 bases; nucleotides not matched to a gene: 11. CDR3 amino acids: CASSIAGSGGSTYEQYF. DNA for the CDR3: TGTGCCAGTAGTATAGCCGGATCAGGGGGTAGCACCTACGAGCAGTACTTC.

The genes are TRBV6-1 and TRBJ1-1; the match to TRBD1 covers 9 bases. The V gene's germline CDR1 is MNHNS and CDR2 SASEGT. This CDR3 spans 13 amino acids. V shed 7 bases, J shed 3 bases, and the junction held 3 bases outside the gene matches. CDR3 protein: CASIGTGHTEAFF. The CDR3 DNA reads TGTGCCAGCATTGGGACAGGGCACACTGAAGCTTTCTTT.

This chain connects TRBV5-1 to TRBJ1-1, with TRBD1 identical over 7 bases. The CDR3 contains 13 residues. Germline assignment: CDR1 SGHRS and CDR2 YFSETQ. Trimming removed 4 bases from V and 6 bases from J; junction bases left unmatched: 6. The CDR3 sequence is CASSDRQGAEAFF. CDR3 bases: TGCGCCAGCAGCGATCGTCAGGGGGCTGAAGCTTTCTTT.

The V gene is TRBV5-1, the J gene TRBJ2-3; tentatively, D is TRBD1 or TRBD2 (6 bases each). The CDR3 sequence is 16 residues long. The V end was cut by 4 bases, the J end by 2 bases, with 17 bases between. Germline values: CDR1 SGHRS, CDR2 YFSETQ. CDR3 nucleotides: TGCGCCAGCAGCGGAGGGGGAGGCGGGCACACAGATACGCAGTATTTT. Encoded protein: CASSGGGGGHTDTQYF.

V gene TRBV29-1 combines with J gene TRBJ1-2, with D possibly TRBD1 on 6 matching bases. V shed 2 bases and J shed 5 bases, with 12 bases lying between them. Germline CDR1 SQVTM, CDR2 ANQGSEA. There are 13 residues in the CDR3. CDR3 in DNA: TGCAGCGTTGAACAGGGGCCACTGTATGGCTACACCTTC. This translates into CSVEQGPLYGYTF.

V gene TRBV27 combines with J gene TRBJ1-5; D perhaps matches TRBD1 (5 bases). Trimming pared 4 bases from V and 5 bases from J, leaving 9 bases between. The CDR3 totals 13 residues. Germline V gene sequence: CDR1 MNHEY, CDR2 SMNVEV (reference sequence). The CDR3 nucleotides are TGTGCCAGCAGTTCCGCCAGGGATCAGCCCCAGCATTTT. It codes for CASSSARDQPQHF.

The rearrangement links TRBV5-8 to TRBJ1-6; no firm D call. This CDR3 region has 14 residues. Trimming stripped 0 bases from V and 9 bases from J, with 10 bases between. Per germline, CDR1 SGHTS and CDR2 YDEGEE. The CDR3 DNA reads TGTGCCAGCAGCTTGGTAGGGCGCGGTTCACCCCTCCACTTT. As protein: CASSLVGRGSPLHF.

Only one count was recorded for this clone. The chain carries TRBV5-5 and TRBJ1-3; 8 bases agree with TRBD1. Unmatched junction bases numbered 5, after V lost 0 bases and J lost 3 bases. The CDR3 runs 16 residues. Germline CDR1 SGHKS, CDR2 YYEKEE (reference sequence). DNA for the CDR3: TGTGCCAGCAGCTTGGAGTCAGGGGGCCTTGGAAACACCATATATTTT. Its protein product is CASSLESGGLGNTIYF.

The chain is built from TRBV4-2 and TRBJ2-5; 10 nucleotides agree with TRBD2. The CDR3 covers 16 residues. Trimming at V came to 0 bases and at J to 5 bases, leaving 6 bases not matched to a gene. From germline, CDR1 is LGHNA and CDR2 YNFKEQ. The DNA for the CDR3 is TGTGCCAGCAGCCAAGATTGGAAGCGGGAGGGGGAGACCCAGTACTTC. Translating it yields CASSQDWKREGETQYF.

The V call is TRBV27, the J call TRBJ2-7; 10 nucleotides line up with TRBD1. The CDR3 runs to 14 residues. CDR1 MNHEY and CDR2 SMNVEV come from the germline V gene (reference sequence). Trimming at V came to 7 bases and at J to 3 bases, leaving 6 bases not matched to a gene. This chain's CDR3 is CASIATGGNYEQYF. The CDR3 nucleotides are TGTGCCAGCATTGCGACAGGGGGCAACTACGAGCAGTACTTC.

This clone was counted a few times. The rearrangement uses TRBV29-1 and TRBJ2-3, with 9 bases aligning to TRBD2. Germline V gives CDR1 SQVTM, CDR2 ANQGSEA. There are 14 residues in the CDR3. Losses at the gene ends were 3 bases for V and 2 bases for J; bases not matched to a gene: 3. CDR3 sequence: CSVDSSGVTDTQYF. The CDR3 nucleotides read TGCAGCGTTGACTCTAGCGGGGTCACAGATACGCAGTATTTT.

This chain links TRBV2 with TRBJ2-1; D unresolved. Germline-derived CDR1 and CDR2 are SNHLY and FYNNEI. The CDR3 spans 10 residues. Trimming shortened V by 4 bases and J by 10 bases, and 5 bases separated the two germline ends. The CDR3 region has the DNA TGTGCCAGCAGTGGGGTAGAGCAGTTCTTC. Translating gives CASSGVEQFF.

This clone ranks as medium-sized (0.01 to 0.1%). V usage is TRBV5-4 and J usage is TRBJ2-2; D not resolved. Trimming cost V 0 bases and J 5 bases, with 5 bases left between them. The CDR3 is 13 residues long. The V gene's germline CDR1 is SGHNT and CDR2 YYREEE (reference sequence). This CDR3 is CASSLGGTGELFF. As DNA, the CDR3 is TGTGCCAGCAGCTTGGGGGGTACCGGGGAGCTGTTTTTT. Full variable domain (outside the CDR3, taken from reference TRBV5-4 and TRBJ2-2): ETGVTQSPTHLIKTRGQQVTLRCSSQSGHNTVSWYQQALGQGPQFIFQYYREEENGRGNFPPRFSGLQFPNYSSELNVNALELDDSALYLCASSLGGTGELFFGEGSRLTVL.

The chain uses TRBV9 and TRBJ1-4, with D hard to call. Germline CDR1 reads SGDLS; CDR2 reads YYNGEE. Trimming took off 0 bases at V and 8 bases at J, with 8 bases between the two ends. This CDR3 has 13 amino acids. CDR3 residues: CASSVEPAEKLFF. Here the CDR3 DNA reads TGTGCCAGCAGCGTAGAGCCCGCCGAAAAACTGTTTTTT.